This T cell receptor beta chain was captured in a study of PD-L1 blockade in urothelial cancer. General study findings and limits: Clones that were tumor-associated expanded more in the blood of durable-benefit patients at 3 weeks.

Germline assignment: CDR1 SSHAT and CDR2 FNYEAQ (reference sequence). CDR3 length: 16 residues. Time point given: pretreatment peripheral blood. Patients were living with locally advanced or metastatic urothelial carcinoma. Profiled with immunoSEQ multiplex PCR; TCRdb holds only in-frame clones, not every one. The table records tens of thousands of clones, 75% to 90% of them present only once. This clone was observed a handful of times. The antigen is not known. Germline and junction disagree at one end, which may indicate a read error. The source is a man in his forties or fifties with urothelial cancer. The chain combines TRBV7-7 with TRBJ1-5, with unresolved D. The specimen was PBMCs, collected around atezolizumab (anti-PD-L1) treatment. The CDR3 DNA sequence: TGTGCTAGCAGCTTAGCGGGAGTGGATAGCAATCAGCCCCAGCATTTT. It yields the protein CASSLAGVDSNQPQHF. Together with reference TRBV7-7 and TRBJ1-5, the CDR3 gives the full variable domain: GAGVSQSPRYKVTKRGQDVTLRCDPISSHATLYWYQQALGQGPEFLTYFNYEAQPDKSGLPSDRFSAERPEGSISTLTIQRTEQRDSAMYRCASSLAGVDSNQPQHFGDGTRLSIL.